This entry features one T cell receptor beta chain sequence. TCRdb fed the 5' RACE reads into MiXCR, producing one record per CDR3 protein. The sample carries 1.5 million or so distinct CDR3 sequences, under 35% recorded once. These data are taken from a study of identical twins. The CDR3 runs 14 residues. Between the trimmed V and J ends, which lost 8 bases and 2 bases, there was a span of 16 bases. The germline V gene has CDR1 WNHNN and CDR2 SYGVQD (reference sequence). The chain couples TRBV10-1 to TRBJ2-7; D possibly uses TRBD1 or TRBD2 (5 bases each). The sample consisted of cord blood. The source is a newborn girl in good health. The CDR3 DNA reads as TGCGCCAGCCCCCCGGGACCCCGACCCTACGAGCAGTACTTC. Amino acid sequence: CASPPGPRPYEQYF.